Only a few counts were recorded for the clone carrying this T cell receptor beta chain. Antigen unknown. The data were taken from a study of T cells in Graves' hyperthyroidism and ophthalmopathy. Study at large: Peripheral blood sampling occurred at initial diagnosis, before any treatment. General study findings and limits: Blood also carried most thyroid clonotypes expanded above 0.001.

RNA transcripts were the template for amplifying TCR beta CDR3 regions. In the first-round RT-PCR of the TCR CDR3, the HTBI primer set was used. TCRdb redid the calling of the multiplex PCR reads with MiXCR, one entry per CDR3 protein. The sample has more than 300,000 distinct CDR3 sequences; about 18% are singletons. A NOSPECS grade of at least 4, a Clinical Activity Score of at least 3 and duration under 3 months were recorded in ophthalmopathy patients. Pregnant or lactating patients were excluded, as were those with uncontrolled infection or other autoimmune disease. Germline-derived CDR1 and CDR2 are SEHNR and FQNEAQ (reference sequence). The CDR3 runs to 12 residues. V was trimmed by 1 base and J by 10 bases, leaving 10 bases between them.

Sequencing was carried out using blood. The rearrangement uses TRBV7-9 and TRBJ1-1; D gene ambiguous. This clonotype was obtained from a man aged 18 to 30 with Graves' ophthalmopathy. The DNA for the CDR3 is TGTGCCAGCAGCTTAGGGGAAGTAGGAGCTTTCTTT. Protein sequence: CASSLGEVGAFF.